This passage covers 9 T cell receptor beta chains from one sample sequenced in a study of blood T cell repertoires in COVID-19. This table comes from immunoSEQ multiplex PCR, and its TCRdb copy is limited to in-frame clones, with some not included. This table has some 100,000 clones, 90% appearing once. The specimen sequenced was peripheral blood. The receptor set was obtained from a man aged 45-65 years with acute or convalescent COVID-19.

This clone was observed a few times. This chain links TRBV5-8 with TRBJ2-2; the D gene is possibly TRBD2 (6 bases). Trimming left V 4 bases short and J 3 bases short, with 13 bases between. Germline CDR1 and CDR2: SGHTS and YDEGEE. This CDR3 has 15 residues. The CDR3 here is CASSPGVVDTGELFF. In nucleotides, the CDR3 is TGTGCCAGCAGCCCGGGAGTTGTTGACACCGGGGAGCTGTTTTTT.

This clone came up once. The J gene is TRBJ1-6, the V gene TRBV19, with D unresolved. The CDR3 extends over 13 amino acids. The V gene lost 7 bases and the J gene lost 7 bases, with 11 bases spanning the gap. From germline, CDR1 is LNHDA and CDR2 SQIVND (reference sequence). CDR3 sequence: CASTRDRNSPLHF. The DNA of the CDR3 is TGTGCCAGTACGCGGGATCGGAATTCACCCCTCCACTTT.

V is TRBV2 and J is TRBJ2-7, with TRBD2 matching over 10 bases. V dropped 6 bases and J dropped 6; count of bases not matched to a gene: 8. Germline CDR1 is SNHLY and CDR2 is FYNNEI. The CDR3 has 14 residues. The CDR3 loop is CASRLAGEGFEQYF. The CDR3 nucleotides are TGTGCCAGCAGGCTAGCGGGAGAAGGGTTCGAGCAGTACTTC.

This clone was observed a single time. The DNA for the CDR3 is TGTGCCAGCAGTTCCCGGGTCTCCCGTCTTTATAGCAATCAGCCCCAGCATTTT. This sequence encodes CASSSRVSRLYSNQPQHF. The chain employs TRBV27 and TRBJ1-5; D unresolved. V lost 4 bases, J lost 0 bases, and 19 bases lay in between. Germline lookup yields CDR1 MNHEY and CDR2 SMNVEV (reference sequence). The CDR3 is made up of 18 amino acids.

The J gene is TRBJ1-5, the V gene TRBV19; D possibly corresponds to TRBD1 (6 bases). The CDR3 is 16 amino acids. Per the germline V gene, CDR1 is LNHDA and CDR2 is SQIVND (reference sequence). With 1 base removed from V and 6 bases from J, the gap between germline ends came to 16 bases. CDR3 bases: TGTGCCAGTAGTATAGGCGGGGGGCTAGGGAGTCAGCCCCAGCATTTT. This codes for CASSIGGGLGSQPQHF.

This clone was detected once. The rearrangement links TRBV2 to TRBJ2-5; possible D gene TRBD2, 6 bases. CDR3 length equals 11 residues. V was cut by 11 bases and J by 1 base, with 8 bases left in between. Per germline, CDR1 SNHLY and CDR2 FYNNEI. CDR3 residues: CAGGVQETQYF. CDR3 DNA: TGTGCCGGCGGGGTCCAAGAGACCCAGTACTTC.

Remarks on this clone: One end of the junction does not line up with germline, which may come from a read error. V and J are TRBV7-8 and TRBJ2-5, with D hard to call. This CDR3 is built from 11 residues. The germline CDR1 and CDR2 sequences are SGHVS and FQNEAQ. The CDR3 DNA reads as TGTGCCAGCAGCTTAGAAGGTGGGCCAAACTTC. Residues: CASSLEGGPNF.

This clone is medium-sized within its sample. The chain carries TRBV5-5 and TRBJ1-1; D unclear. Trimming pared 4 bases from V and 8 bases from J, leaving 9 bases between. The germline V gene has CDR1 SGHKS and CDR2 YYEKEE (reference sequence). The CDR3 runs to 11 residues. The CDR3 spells CASSREGEAFF. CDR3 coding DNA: TGTGCCAGCAGCCGTGAGGGAGAAGCTTTCTTT.

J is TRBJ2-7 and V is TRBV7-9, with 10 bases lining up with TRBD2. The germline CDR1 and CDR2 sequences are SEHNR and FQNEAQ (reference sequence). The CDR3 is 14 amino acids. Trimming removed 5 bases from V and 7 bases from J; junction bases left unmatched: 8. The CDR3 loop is CASSHPSGRGEQYF. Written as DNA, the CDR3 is TGTGCCAGCAGCCATCCTAGCGGGAGAGGGGAGCAGTACTTC.